This T cell receptor beta chain was sequenced during a study of identical twins. Whole-study findings and limits: Partial confounding of zero-insertion analyses by invariant MAIT and iNKT cells was possible.

Notes on this clonotype: Its antigen is still unknown.

TCRdb re-analysed the 5' RACE reads in MiXCR, keeping a single row per CDR3 protein. Counted here are 200,000 to 250,000 distinct CDR3 sequences, approximately 8.3% occurring once; the ten biggest clones make up 1.9%. The V gene lost 3 bases and the J gene lost 3 bases, with 7 bases spanning the gap. There are 12 residues in the CDR3. CDR1 and CDR2 from the germline V gene are DFQATT and SNEGSKA (reference sequence). Separately, the same data were catalogued under a study of yellow fever vaccine responses in identical twins.

This TCR derives from a woman between 18 and 29 years old in good health. The V and J genes are TRBV20-1 and TRBJ2-3, with a weak D call TRBD2 (5 bases). The specimen sequenced was memory (CD45RO+) T cells sorted from blood. CDR3 sequence: CSASTRTDTQYF. In DNA form, the CDR3 reads TGCAGTGCTAGCACTAGGACAGATACGCAGTATTTT.